This T cell receptor (beta chain) emerged from a study of blood T cell repertoires in COVID-19. The overall study: Donors in the United States, Italy and Spain gave samples during acute or convalescent COVID-19. Sample material is recorded as cDNA or gDNA derived from T cells, B-cell-depleted T cells, or PBMCs.

Per the authors' pipeline: Estimated nucleated cell counts came from reference gene primer amplification. Sequenced by immunoSEQ multiplex PCR; TCRdb stores in-frame clones only, minus some. Clone size and the V and J calls come from that table; the DNA yielded D and trimming. The profile shows roughly 70,000 clones, roughly 89% of them singletons. The receptor was isolated from a man aged 55 to 70 with acute or convalescent COVID-19. Sequenced input: peripheral blood.

The CDR3 DNA sequence: TGCGCCAGCAGCTCACAGGGGGCAGACACTGAAGCTTTCTTT. Amino acids: CASSSQGADTEAFF. The rearrangement uses TRBV5-1 and TRBJ1-1, with 9 bases identical to TRBD1. The CDR3 totals 14 residues. J gave up 3 bases and V 3 bases, and 3 bases lay outside the gene matches. Per the germline V gene, CDR1 is SGHRS and CDR2 is YFSETQ.